This TCR beta chain was sequenced for a study of shared clonotypes between healthy human individuals. Study observations and caveats: Researchers sampled blood only, noting tissue repertoires likely differ. Naive CD4 clonotypes overlapped across a handful of donors at around 5%.

Nashville, Tennessee was home to all donors, who were Caucasian adults. CD4+ cells were split into CD45RA+ naive and CD45RA-negative memory subsets. The CDR3 runs to 14 residues. V was cut by 4 bases and J by 7 bases, with 13 bases left in between. Germline V gene lookup returns CDR1 ENHRY and CDR2 SYGVKD. Regarding this clone: As yet, its antigen is unknown.

Profiled with immunoSEQ multiplex PCR; TCRdb holds only in-frame clones, not every one. Seen here are some 240,000 clones, over 60% observed once, and the top ten hold roughly 10%. The source is a man aged 25 to 45 in good health. The material sequenced was memory CD4+ T cells sorted from blood. The subset: CD45RA-negative fraction. The rearrangement links TRBV10-3 to TRBJ1-4; D is ambiguous. The CDR3 loop reads CAISGAQTGEKLFF. CDR3 coding DNA: TGTGCCATCAGTGGGGCTCAGACGGGTGAAAAACTGTTTTTT.